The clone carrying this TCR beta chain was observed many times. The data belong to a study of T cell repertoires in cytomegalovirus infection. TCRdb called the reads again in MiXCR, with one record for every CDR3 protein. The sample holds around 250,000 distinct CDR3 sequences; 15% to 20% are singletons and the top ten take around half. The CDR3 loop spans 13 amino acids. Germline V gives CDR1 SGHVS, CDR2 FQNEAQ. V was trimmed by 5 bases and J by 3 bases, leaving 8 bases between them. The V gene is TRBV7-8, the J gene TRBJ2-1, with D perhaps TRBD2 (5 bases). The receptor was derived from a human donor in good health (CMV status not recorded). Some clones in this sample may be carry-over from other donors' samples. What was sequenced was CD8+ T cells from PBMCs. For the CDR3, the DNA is TGTGCCAGCAGCGTAACTAGCTACAATGAGCAGTTCTTC. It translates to CASSVTSYNEQFF.